The count of the clone carrying this T cell receptor (beta chain) is one. These data belong to a study of shared clonotypes between healthy human individuals. Study as a whole: Every donor yielded three CD4 naive, three CD4 memory, two CD8 naive and one CD8 memory plate.

Deep was the level used in running the assay. Only in-frame clones appear in the TCRdb table, and some are missing; sequencing was by immunoSEQ multiplex PCR. This sample has approximately 2,300,000 clones; about 90% occur once, and the top ten carry roughly 0.34%. This CDR3 contains 15 residues. Germline CDR1 is LNHDA and CDR2 is SQIVND (reference sequence). The junction had 9 bases not matched to a gene; V was cut back by 7 bases and J by 5 bases. This receptor was obtained from a man between 18 and 35 years old in good health. Some clones in this sample may be carry-over from other donors' samples. The chain joins TRBV19 to TRBJ2-5; 11 positions match TRBD2. Sequencing was performed on naive CD4+ T cells from PBMCs. This sample's subset: CD45RA+ positively selected. DNA for the CDR3: TGTGCCAGTACATATACTAGCGGGAGAGATGAGACCCAGTACTTC. Protein product: CASTYTSGRDETQYF.